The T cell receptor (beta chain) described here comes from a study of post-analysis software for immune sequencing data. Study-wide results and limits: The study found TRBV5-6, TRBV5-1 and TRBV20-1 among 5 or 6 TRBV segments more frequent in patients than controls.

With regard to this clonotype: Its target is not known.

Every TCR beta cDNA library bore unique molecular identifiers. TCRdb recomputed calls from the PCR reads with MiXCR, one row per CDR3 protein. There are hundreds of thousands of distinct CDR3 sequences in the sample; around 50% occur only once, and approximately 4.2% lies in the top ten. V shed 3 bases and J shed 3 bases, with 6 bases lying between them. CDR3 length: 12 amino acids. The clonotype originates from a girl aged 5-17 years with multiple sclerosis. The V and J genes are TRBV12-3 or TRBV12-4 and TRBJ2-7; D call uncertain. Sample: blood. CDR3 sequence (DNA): TGTGCCAGCAGTTTTGCCCGCTACGAGCAGTACTTC. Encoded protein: CASSFARYEQYF.